Shown below are 20 T cell receptor beta chains from a single sample sequenced in a study of blood T cell repertoires in COVID-19. Measured with immunoSEQ multiplex PCR; TCRdb has only the in-frame clones, and not every one. The data contain about 280,000 clones, 80% to 85% of them singletons. The sample consisted of PBMCs or T cells enriched from blood (not recorded which). The source of these receptors is a man aged 40-49 years who had been exposed to COVID-19.

This chain connects TRBV7-2 to TRBJ2-3; D is unresolved. V was shortened by 2 bases and J by 0 bases, with 6 bases between the two germline ends. CDR3 length: 14 amino acids. Germline V gene sequence: CDR1 SGHTA, CDR2 FQGNSA. CDR3: CASSLRPSTDTQYF. The CDR3 nucleotides are TGTGCCAGCAGCTTACGTCCTAGCACAGATACGCAGTATTTT.

The rearrangement links TRBV2 to TRBJ1-5, with D uncertain. Trimming cost V 6 bases and J 4 bases, with 10 bases left between them. CDR3 length: 13 amino acids. From germline, CDR1 is SNHLY and CDR2 FYNNEI. This chain's CDR3 is CASSSGSNQPQHF. CDR3 nucleotides: TGTGCCAGCAGCTCAGGAAGTAATCAGCCCCAGCATTTT.

The chain employs TRBV5-1 and TRBJ2-1, with 12 bases lining up with TRBD2. The CDR3 runs 15 residues. Germline loops: CDR1 SGHRS, CDR2 YFSETQ. With 5 bases clipped from V and 2 bases from J, the junction kept 2 bases outside the gene matches. The CDR3 coding sequence is TGCGCCAGCAGGGGACTAGCGGGCACCTACAATGAGCAGTTCTTC. Translation: CASRGLAGTYNEQFF.

The J gene is TRBJ2-5, the V gene TRBV9; perhaps TRBD2 as D (6 bases). V lost 0 bases and J 1 base, leaving 10 bases between the germline ends. The CDR3 runs to 15 residues. Looked up from germline, CDR1 is SGDLS and CDR2 is YYNGEE. CDR3 nucleotide sequence: TGTGCCAGCAGCGTAGGGGCGGGACCCCAAGAGACCCAGTACTTC. This translates into CASSVGAGPQETQYF.

The sample holds a few counts of this clone. This rearrangement joins TRBV5-1 to TRBJ1-5; weak D call: TRBD1 (5 bases). Trimming left V 4 bases short and J 2 bases short, with 16 bases between. CDR3 size: 16 residues. In germline, CDR1 is SGHRS, CDR2 YFSETQ. CDR3 in DNA: TGCGCCAGCAGCCCGGAAGGGGCCATGGGCAATCAGCCCCAGCATTTT. Its translation: CASSPEGAMGNQPQHF.

A remark on this clone: Other DNA sequences of this sample code for an identical CDR3. The chain recombines TRBV20-1 with TRBJ2-1; 8 bases are shared with TRBD2. The ends lost 6 bases at V and 11 bases at J; junction bases unmatched: 6. Germline values: CDR1 DFQATT, CDR2 SNEGSKA (reference sequence). CDR3 length equals 11 residues. The CDR3 DNA reads as TGCAGTGCGTACACTAGCGGAAAGCAGTTCTTC. It codes for CSAYTSGKQFF.

The DNA for the CDR3 is TGTGCCAGCAGCTCATCCGGGACTAGCGTGGCAGATACGCAGTATTTT. It encodes CASSSSGTSVADTQYF. This chain uses TRBV11-2 with TRBJ2-3; 10 nucleotides line up with TRBD2. The CDR3 is made up of 16 amino acids. Looked up from germline, CDR1 is SGHAT and CDR2 is FQNNGV. The J segment lost 4 bases and the V segment lost 4 bases, leaving 8 bases of the junction unmatched.

The V call is TRBV4-2, the J call TRBJ2-5, with 9 bases aligning to TRBD1. The V and J ends lost 2 bases and 7 bases, in that order; junction bases with no gene match: 11. The CDR3 is 16 residues long. The germline gives CDR1 LGHNA, CDR2 YNFKEQ. In DNA, the CDR3 is TGTGCCAGCAGCCAAAGAATGACAGGGGGACTGGTGACCCAGTACTTC. Translated, it gives CASSQRMTGGLVTQYF.

The V gene is TRBV15, the J gene TRBJ1-5, with 7 bases lining up with TRBD1. V was clipped by 5 bases and J by 6 bases; unmatched bases: 7. The CDR3 is 14 residues long. The germline CDR1 and CDR2 sequences are LNHNV and YYDKDF (reference sequence). CDR3 loop: CATSLTGMGQPQHF. The DNA for the CDR3 is TGTGCCACCAGCCTGACAGGGATGGGTCAGCCCCAGCATTTT.

J is TRBJ2-1 and V is TRBV6-4, with 7 bases that match TRBD2. Germline trimming cut 2 bases from V and 8 bases from J; bases unmatched to any gene: 12. The V gene's germline CDR1 is MRHNA and CDR2 SNTAGT. The CDR3 consists of 16 residues. As DNA, the CDR3 is TGTGCCAGCAGTGACATTCTTAGCGGGCGGCCCTATGAGCAGTTCTTC. Amino acid sequence: CASSDILSGRPYEQFF.

This clone is a singleton in its sample. This chain connects TRBV7-2 to TRBJ2-3, with D possibly being TRBD1 (9 bases). The germline V gene encodes CDR1 SGHTA and CDR2 FQGNSA. V lost 5 bases and J lost 4, with 25 bases in between. The CDR3 is 18 residues long. CDR3 sequence reads: CASSGQGTSHRSADTQYF. CDR3 in DNA: TGTGCCAGCAGCGGACAGGGGACTAGTCATCGGTCGGCAGATACGCAGTATTTT.

The gene calls are TRBV9 and TRBJ1-1, with D perhaps matching TRBD1 (5 bases). Germline V gene data show CDR1 as SGDLS and CDR2 as YYNGEE. CDR3 length: 14 amino acids. V lost 5 bases and J lost 0, with 11 bases in between. CDR3 sequence reads: CASRKQDLNTEAFF. The CDR3 DNA reads TGTGCCAGCAGGAAACAGGATCTGAACACTGAAGCTTTCTTT.

The V call is TRBV9, the J call TRBJ2-1, with 14 bases identical to TRBD2. With 4 bases clipped from V and 9 bases from J, the junction kept 9 bases outside the gene matches. Germline V lookup: CDR1 SGDLS, CDR2 YYNGEE. The CDR3 runs 16 residues. The CDR3 DNA reads TGTGCCAGCAGCCTGGGACTAGCGGGAGTACGGAGTGAGCAGTTCTTC. This encodes CASSLGLAGVRSEQFF.

The chain uses TRBV2 and TRBJ2-5; the D gene is possibly TRBD2 (6 bases). The CDR3 contains 12 residues. V was pared by 8 bases and J by 4 bases, with 11 bases between. The germline V gene has CDR1 SNHLY and CDR2 FYNNEI. In DNA form, the CDR3 reads TGTGCCAGCGGGACTGATGGAGAGACCCAGTACTTC. It translates to CASGTDGETQYF.

This clone was counted between two and nine times. The chain carries TRBV12-3 or TRBV12-4 and TRBJ1-2, with a weak D call TRBD1 (6 bases). With 6 bases removed from V and 2 bases from J, the gap between germline ends came to 10 bases. The CDR3 has 13 residues. CDR3 coding DNA: TGTGCCAGCAGCCCAGGGGCCAACTATGGCTACACCTTC. Protein sequence: CASSPGANYGYTF.

The chain links TRBV9 to TRBJ2-5; a weak D match, TRBD2 (7 bases). Trimming cost V 3 bases and J 9 bases, with 18 bases left between them. CDR1 is SGDLS, CDR2 YYNGEE, per germline. The length of the CDR3 is 14 residues. CDR3 sequence (DNA): TGTGCCAGCAGCGAAGTGGGGGGGCTTGGGGCCCAGTACTTC. It is translated as CASSEVGGLGAQYF.

V usage is TRBV24-1 and J usage is TRBJ1-5, with D unresolved. Germline loops: CDR1 KGHDR, CDR2 SFDVKD. The V and J ends lost 7 bases and 3 bases respectively, with 12 bases between them. The CDR3 loop spans 14 amino acids. The CDR3 DNA reads as TGTGCCACCAGCCCCCGTGACTACAATCAGCCCCAGCATTTT. It yields the protein CATSPRDYNQPQHF.

The chain employs TRBV3-1 (or the pseudogene TRBV3-2) and TRBJ1-2; a possible D gene is TRBD1 (6 bases). V was cut by 4 bases and J by 8 bases, with 23 bases left in between. Germline assignment: CDR1 LGHDT and CDR2 YNNKEL (reference sequence). The CDR3 is 16 amino acids. CDR3 loop: CASSRDLIRGQEGYTF. The CDR3 DNA reads as TGTGCCAGCAGCCGGGACCTCATTCGGGGACAAGAAGGCTACACCTTC.

V is TRBV7-3 and J is TRBJ1-1; D not resolved. Per germline, CDR1 SGHTA and CDR2 FQGTGA. The CDR3 runs to 13 residues. The ends were cut back, 4 bases at V and 5 bases at J, with 11 bases in the middle. The CDR3 region has the DNA TGTGCCAGCAGCTCTAATACGGGGACTGAAGCTTTCTTT. Protein: CASSSNTGTEAFF.

The chain couples TRBV7-8 to TRBJ2-1; TRBD2 matches at 8 bases. V was clipped by 5 bases and J by 5 bases; unmatched bases: 8. This CDR3 spans 15 amino acids. Germline assignment: CDR1 SGHVS and CDR2 FQNEAQ. CDR3 sequence: CASSRAGGSDNEQFF. The DNA for the CDR3 is TGTGCCAGCAGCCGGGCGGGGGGCTCTGACAATGAGCAGTTCTTC.